One sample yielded the 15 T cell receptor beta chains listed below, sequenced in a study of T cell clonality in common variable immunodeficiency. Only in-frame clones appear in the TCRdb table, and some are missing; sequencing was by immunoSEQ multiplex PCR. The specimen has fewer than 15,000 clones, none found just once. Notes on the study in general: Fewer deletions and N-nucleotide insertions were reportedly seen in common variable immunodeficiency TCR beta sequences.

These receptors lack a known antigen. Specimen: peripheral blood mononuclear cells. The receptors were sampled from a human donor with common variable immunodeficiency.

In the case of this clone: The CDR3 end is not reached by the read, which stops 3 residues before it; the germline J gene fills it in. V is TRBV18 and J is TRBJ1-2; no definite D call. Trimming removed 6 bases at V and 5 bases at J, with 10 bases between. Germline assignment: CDR1 KGHSH and CDR2 LQKENI. The CDR3 is 12 amino acids. CDR3 DNA, as far as it was read: TGTGCCAGCTCCTCGGACTTTTATGGC. Its translation: CASSSDFYG. The complete CDR3 sequence is CASSSDFYGYTF.

As concerns this clone: The CDR3 end lies 3 residues beyond the end of the read and is filled in from the germline J gene. The chain links TRBV7-6 to TRBJ2-7; 9 positions agree with TRBD1. Germline trimming cut 5 bases from V and 3 bases from J; bases unmatched to any gene: 8. The CDR3 is 15 residues long. Germline CDR1 and CDR2: SGHVS and FNYEAQ. The CDR3 sequence is CASSRRGTGIYEQYF. The covered CDR3 bases are TGTGCCAGCAGCCGCAGGGGGACAGGGATCTACGAG.

This clone has a handful of counts. Read sequence stops 3 residues before the CDR3 end, and the germline J gene provides the missing end. The chain has TRBV18 and TRBJ2-6; D might be TRBD1 (5 bases). There are 18 residues in the CDR3. Germline assignment: CDR1 KGHSH and CDR2 LQKENI. Trimming took 6 bases from V and 2 from J, leaving 20 bases between them. CDR3 bases read: TGTGCCAGCTCCGCAAACAGGTTAGAAATACCTGGGGCCAACGTC. It yields the protein CASSANRLEIPGANV. The full CDR3 sequence reads CASSANRLEIPGANVLTF.

In the case of this clone: The read stops 3 residues short of the end of the CDR3; the missing end is completed from the germline J gene. The chain is built from TRBV7-3 and TRBJ1-1, with D perhaps TRBD1 (6 bases). The V gene lost 5 bases and the J gene lost 0 bases, with 7 bases spanning the gap. Germline V gives CDR1 SGHTA, CDR2 FQGTGA. The CDR3 covers 13 residues. This CDR3 reads CASSTGMNTEAFF. CDR3 bases read: TGTGCCAGCAGCACAGGGATGAACACTGAA.

About this clone itself: The CDR3 is cut off 3 residues early in the read; its end comes from the germline J gene. The chain is built from TRBV19 and TRBJ2-3; no definite D call. Trimming pared 7 bases from V and 1 base from J, leaving 21 bases between. The germline V gene encodes CDR1 LNHDA and CDR2 SQIVND (reference sequence). The length of the CDR3 is 17 residues. Here the CDR3 reads CASTRRPTNPGTDTQYF. The CDR3 DNA, read in part, is TGTGCCAGTACCCGACGGCCGACAAACCCTGGCACAGATACG.

This clone has ten or more counts. The read ends 3 residues shy of where the CDR3 ends; the end is completed using the germline J gene. The chain combines TRBV30 with TRBJ2-7, with 8 bases that match TRBD1. Germline values: CDR1 GTSNPN, CDR2 SVGIG (reference sequence). The CDR3 covers 14 residues. The V segment lost 3 bases and the J segment 3 bases; nucleotides outside the gene matches: 7. The CDR3: CAWRLWTGHYEQYF. The CDR3 bases that were read are TGTGCCTGGAGACTCTGGACAGGGCACTACGAG.

This clone occurred a few times. The read halts 3 residues ahead of the CDR3 end, with the missing end drawn from the germline J gene. The V call is TRBV5-6, the J call TRBJ1-2; 8 bases map to TRBD1. This CDR3 spans 14 amino acids. V shed 4 bases and J 5 bases; nucleotides not matched to a gene: 7. Germline V lookup: CDR1 SGHDT, CDR2 YYEEEE. The covered CDR3 bases are TGTGCCAGCAGCCCCAGGACAGGGTGGTATGGC. Its translation is CASSPRTGWYG. The CDR3, in full, reads CASSPRTGWYGYTF.

To note about this clone: The read ends 3 residues shy of where the CDR3 ends; the end is completed using the germline J gene. This chain connects TRBV2 to TRBJ2-1; 8 bases are a match to TRBD2. Trimming took 2 bases from V and 3 from J; bases not matched to a gene: 9. Germline lookup yields CDR1 SNHLY and CDR2 FYNNEI. The CDR3 runs 17 residues. CDR3 protein: CASSESPRGGYYNEQFF. CDR3 DNA (partial): TGTGCCAGCAGTGAATCACCCCGGGGGGGGTACTACAATGAG.

This clone has only a few counts. The read comes to an end 3 residues before the CDR3 does, leaving the germline J gene to fill in the end. The chain has TRBV7-3 and TRBJ2-1, with D possibly called TRBD1 or TRBD2 (5 bases each). The V end was cut by 4 bases, the J end by 2 bases, with 12 bases between. CDR3 length: 15 residues. Germline lookup yields CDR1 SGHTA and CDR2 FQGTGA. CDR3 DNA, as far as it was read: TGTGCCAGCAGCTCTGAGGGGTACGCCTACAATGAG. Translation gives CASSSEGYAYNE. The entire CDR3 protein is CASSSEGYAYNEQFF.

This clone was found a few times. The DNA ends 3 residues before the CDR3 does, and the rest of the CDR3 is filled in from the germline J gene. J is TRBJ1-1 and V is TRBV18; 7 bases match TRBD1. Germline lookup yields CDR1 KGHSH and CDR2 LQKENI. The V gene end was trimmed by 3 bases and the J gene end by 6 bases; junction bases not matched to a gene: 16. CDR3 size: 17 residues. CDR3 in amino acids: CASSPRIRGTGDAEAFF. Partial CDR3 DNA: TGTGCCAGCTCACCCCGGATCAGGGGGACGGGGGACGCTGAA. Based on the CDR3 plus reference TRBV18 and TRBJ1-1, the full variable domain is NAGVMQNPRHLVRRRGQEARLRCSPMKGHSHVYWYRQLPEEGLKFMVYLQKENIIDESGMPKERFSAEFPKEGPSILRIQQVVRGDSAAYFCASSPRIRGTGDAEAFFGQGTRLTVV.

This clone was seen a handful of times. The CDR3 extends 3 residues past the end of the read, so its final part is completed from the germline J gene. The rearrangement uses TRBV30 and TRBJ2-7; TRBD2 aligns across 10 bases. Germline V lookup: CDR1 GTSNPN, CDR2 SVGIG (reference sequence). V trimming: 6 bases; J trimming: 6 bases; junction bases outside the gene matches: 8. The CDR3 has 13 residues. Here the CDR3 reads CACPGAGGREQYF. The part of the CDR3 DNA that was read is TGTGCCTGCCCGGGAGCGGGGGGGCGCGAG.

Concerning this clone itself: Sequencing ends 3 residues short of the CDR3 end; the germline J gene provides the rest. This chain links TRBV2 with TRBJ2-5; TRBD2 matches at 11 bases. J lost 3 bases, V lost 9 bases, and 6 bases had no gene match. Germline values: CDR1 SNHLY, CDR2 FYNNEI. The CDR3 has 14 amino acids. The sequenced CDR3 bases are TGTGCCAGTATTAGCGGGGGGGCTGAAGAGACC. This translates into CASISGGAEET. The complete CDR3 protein is CASISGGAEETQYF.

About this clone itself: The read terminates 3 residues ahead of where the CDR3 ends, so the germline J gene completes it. This chain links TRBV7-2 with TRBJ1-2; TRBD1 is a possible D gene (5 bases). The CDR3 extends over 14 amino acids. Germline V gives CDR1 SGHTA, CDR2 FQGNSA. CDR3 sequence: CASRPDSAPGGYTF. The covered CDR3 bases are TGTGCCAGCAGGCCAGACAGTGCACCAGGCGGC.

This clone was recorded at least ten times. Read sequence stops 3 residues before the CDR3 end, and the germline J gene provides the missing end. The chain carries TRBV23-1 and TRBJ2-3, with D hard to call. TRBV23-1 is an open reading frame, and its role is uncertain. V was cut by 10 bases and J by 2 bases, with 16 bases left in between. The CDR3 covers 14 residues. CDR3 bases read: TGCGCCACCGTTGAAGACCACTACACAGATACG. Translating it yields CATVEDHYTDT. The complete CDR3 protein is CATVEDHYTDTQYF.

This clone turned up a few times. The read terminates 3 residues ahead of where the CDR3 ends, so the germline J gene completes it. The chain couples TRBV18 to TRBJ2-7, with 14 bases identical to TRBD2. The CDR3 has 15 residues. Per the germline V gene, CDR1 is KGHSH and CDR2 is LQKENI. V was clipped by 2 bases and J by 3 bases; unmatched bases: 0. Partial CDR3 DNA: TGTGCCAGCTCACCAGGGACTAGCGGGGGCTACGAG. Protein sequence: CASSPGTSGGYE. The whole CDR3 sequence is CASSPGTSGGYEQYF.